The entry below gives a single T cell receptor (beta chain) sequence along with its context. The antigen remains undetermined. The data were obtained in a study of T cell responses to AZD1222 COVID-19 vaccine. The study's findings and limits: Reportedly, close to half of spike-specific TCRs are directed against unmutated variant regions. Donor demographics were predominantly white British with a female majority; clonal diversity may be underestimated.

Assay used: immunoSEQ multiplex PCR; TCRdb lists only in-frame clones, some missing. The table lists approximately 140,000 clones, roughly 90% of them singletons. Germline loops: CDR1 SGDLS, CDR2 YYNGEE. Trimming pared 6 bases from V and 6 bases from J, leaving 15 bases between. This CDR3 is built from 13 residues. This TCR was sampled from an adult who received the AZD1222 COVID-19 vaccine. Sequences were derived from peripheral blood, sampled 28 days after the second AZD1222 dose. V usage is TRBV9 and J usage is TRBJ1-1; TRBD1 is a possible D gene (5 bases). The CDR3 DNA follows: TGTGCCAGCACGGCAGGGTCCATTTCTGAAGCTTTCTTT. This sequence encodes CASTAGSISEAFF.